Below, 20 T cell receptor beta chains from the same sample are listed, as sequenced in a study of blood T cells in healthy people across ages. Sample-barcoded 5' priming and a J-beta primer mix drove a second PCR of 7 to 11 cycles. TCRdb itself ran the 5' RACE reads through MiXCR, one entry per CDR3 protein. The repertoire consists of about 1.8 million distinct CDR3 sequences, with roughly 49% occurring once and the leading ten covering roughly 2.1%. The sample was blood. The receptors shown here come from a woman between 40 and 55 years old in good health.

This chain links TRBV20-1 with TRBJ2-7, with TRBD2 matching over 7 bases. With the DNA end fitting TRBJ2-5 better, the J assignment may be wrong. This CDR3 contains 14 residues. Germline V gene data show CDR1 as DFQATT and CDR2 as SNEGSKA (reference sequence). In DNA form, the CDR3 reads TGCAGTAGTAAACGGACACAGAGCGGGAAGACCCAGTACTTC. It specifies CSSKRTQSGKTQYF.

The J gene is TRBJ1-2, the V gene TRBV9; 9 bases match TRBD1. The length of the CDR3 is 14 residues. The ends lost 2 bases at V and 8 bases at J; junction bases unmatched: 7. CDR1 SGDLS and CDR2 YYNGEE come from the germline V gene. This chain's CDR3 is CASSVETGGLGYTF. The CDR3 DNA follows: TGTGCCAGCAGCGTGGAAACAGGGGGCCTGGGCTACACCTTC.

The V and J genes are TRBV25-1 and TRBJ2-1, with 7 bases lining up with TRBD2. The germline V gene has CDR1 MGHDK and CDR2 SYGVNS. The CDR3 length is 15 residues. Trimming cost V 7 bases and J 0 bases; bases outside gene matches: 6. This chain's CDR3 is CASILGGGSYNEQFF. As DNA, the CDR3 is TGTGCCAGCATTCTGGGCGGGGGCTCCTACAATGAGCAGTTCTTC.

A few counts support this clonotype. V gene TRBV10-3 combines with J gene TRBJ1-2; 9 bases are shared with TRBD1. Germline V CDR1 and CDR2: ENHRY, SYGVKD. The ends lost 7 bases at V and 4 bases at J; junction bases unmatched: 4. The CDR3 runs to 13 residues. The CDR3 DNA is TGTGCCATCAAGCGGGGACAGGGCTATGGCTACACCTTC. Its translation is CAIKRGQGYGYTF.

This clonotype was observed many times. This chain uses TRBV7-2 with TRBJ2-5, with D perhaps TRBD1 (6 bases). CDR3 size: 14 residues. The V and J ends lost 1 base and 5 bases respectively, with 11 bases between them. From germline, CDR1 is SGHTA and CDR2 FQGNSA. This chain's CDR3 is CASSLESGEETQYF. Written as DNA, the CDR3 is TGTGCCAGCAGCTTAGAGTCAGGGGAGGAGACCCAGTACTTC.

This clonotype was seen repeatedly, ten times or more. V gene TRBV7-6 combines with J gene TRBJ2-3; 8 bases are shared with TRBD1. The trim removed 4 bases at V and 3 bases at J, leaving 9 bases unmatched. Germline CDR1 and CDR2: SGHVS and FNYEAQ. The CDR3 spans 16 residues. CDR3 in DNA: TGTGCCAGCAGCTCCCCGTCCAGGGGGCGTACAGATACGCAGTATTTT. Encoded protein: CASSSPSRGRTDTQYF.

The sample holds a few counts of this clonotype. This chain joins TRBV5-1 and TRBJ2-3; 8 nucleotides match TRBD2. CDR3 length: 18 amino acids. After removal of 0 bases from V and 2 bases from J, the junction contained 11 bases not matched to a gene. The germline CDR1 and CDR2 sequences are SGHRS and YFSETQ. The CDR3 loop is CASSLVGGGNYLTDTQYF. The CDR3 DNA is TGCGCCAGCAGCTTGGTCGGCGGGGGGAATTACCTCACAGATACGCAGTATTTT.

This clonotype has just one count. This chain joins TRBV6-5 and TRBJ2-1; a weak D match, TRBD1 (6 bases). Germline values: CDR1 MNHEY, CDR2 SVGAGI. This CDR3 contains 16 residues. The V end lost 6 bases, the J end lost 8 bases, and 23 bases lay between the germline ends. CDR3 amino acids: CASRNIGLGAADEQFF. The CDR3 DNA sequence: TGTGCCAGCAGAAATATAGGACTGGGGGCCGCGGATGAGCAGTTCTTC.

A few counts support this clonotype. The J gene is TRBJ2-1, the V gene TRBV20-1; the D gene is possibly TRBD2 (7 bases). This CDR3 has 15 amino acids. The V end was cut by 0 bases, the J end by 7 bases, with 16 bases between. Looked up from germline, CDR1 is DFQATT and CDR2 is SNEGSKA (reference sequence). The CDR3: CSARDVGGARNEQFF. The CDR3 bases are TGCAGTGCTAGAGATGTGGGGGGGGCAAGGAATGAGCAGTTCTTC.

The chain employs TRBV5-4 and TRBJ1-1, with unresolved D. This CDR3 contains 14 residues. From germline, CDR1 is SGHNT and CDR2 YYREEE (reference sequence). V lost 4 bases, J lost 2 bases, and 12 bases lay in between. CDR3 bases: TGTGCCAGCAGCAACCCCTACAGAAACACTGAAGCTTTCTTT. Its protein product is CASSNPYRNTEAFF.

The chain couples TRBV10-3 to TRBJ1-2; D call uncertain. Germline V gives CDR1 ENHRY, CDR2 SYGVKD. The CDR3 runs to 13 residues. V shed 3 bases and J shed 4 bases, with 9 bases lying between them. For the CDR3, the DNA is TGTGCCATCAGTGATCCTGGACGCTATGGCTACACCTTC. It encodes CAISDPGRYGYTF.

In this sample, this clonotype turned up a few times. The chain links TRBV28 to TRBJ1-2; no clear D. CDR1 and CDR2 (germline): MDHEN, SYDVKM. Trimming removed 8 bases from V and 0 bases from J, with 13 bases in between. CDR3 length equals 14 residues. The CDR3 region has the DNA TGTGCCAGCCGGAGGGCAGCCACTAACTATGGCTACACCTTC. Translation gives CASRRAATNYGYTF.

This sequence joins TRBV9 and TRBJ2-5, with a possible D match to TRBD2 (6 bases). The DNA end lines up better with TRBJ2-1; the J call may be wrong. Germline V gives CDR1 SGDLS, CDR2 YYNGEE. The CDR3 loop spans 15 amino acids. DNA for the CDR3: TGTGCCAGCAGCGGGGATAGCGGTCCCCAAGAGACCCAGTTCTTC. Translation gives CASSGDSGPQETQFF.

The sample holds a few counts of this clonotype. V and J are TRBV6-6 and TRBJ2-7; 7 nucleotides match TRBD1. V gave up 2 bases and J gave up 2 bases; unmatched junction bases: 6. The CDR3 sequence is 15 residues long. The germline CDR1 and CDR2 sequences are MNHNY and SVGAGI (reference sequence). The CDR3 sequence: CASSYGTDSTYEQYF. CDR3 sequence (DNA): TGTGCCAGCAGTTACGGGACAGACAGTACCTACGAGCAGTACTTC.

V is TRBV25-1 and J is TRBJ1-2, with D unresolved. V was clipped by 1 base and J by 5 bases, with 8 bases between them. CDR1 is MGHDK and CDR2 is SYGVNS in the germline V gene. The CDR3 length is 13 residues. CDR3 protein: CASSEWTAYGYTF. The DNA of the CDR3 is TGTGCCAGCAGTGAATGGACTGCATATGGCTACACCTTC.

The rearrangement links TRBV15 to TRBJ2-1; D is perhaps TRBD1 (6 bases). Between the trimmed V and J ends, which lost 0 bases and 5 bases, there was a span of 20 bases. The CDR3 length is 18 residues. Looked up from germline, CDR1 is LNHNV and CDR2 is YYDKDF (reference sequence). CDR3 in amino acids: CATSRDSGPGARNNEQFF. CDR3 DNA: TGTGCCACCAGCAGAGATTCGGGTCCAGGGGCGCGGAACAATGAGCAGTTCTTC.

This CDR3 reads CASSSLGGDDYEQYF. DNA of the CDR3: TGTGCCAGCAGTTCTCTGGGCGGGGACGACTACGAGCAGTACTTC. The chain joins TRBV28 to TRBJ2-7, with D possibly TRBD2 on 6 matching bases. CDR1 MDHEN and CDR2 SYDVKM come from the germline V gene. This CDR3 is built from 15 residues. Trimming left V 4 bases short and J 3 bases short, with 16 bases between.

J is TRBJ1-2 and V is TRBV5-1, with a weak D call TRBD1 (5 bases). This CDR3 is 14 amino acids long. The germline gives CDR1 SGHRS, CDR2 YFSETQ. V was cut by 7 bases and J by 6 bases, with 19 bases left in between. The CDR3: CASHTPGIRDGYTF. In DNA, the CDR3 is TGCGCCAGCCATACTCCAGGGATTCGGGATGGCTACACCTTC.

This sequence joins TRBV28 and TRBJ1-5; a possible D gene is TRBD1 (6 bases). Trimming shortened V by 8 bases and J by 5 bases, and 19 bases separated the two germline ends. This CDR3 contains 15 residues. Germline assignment: CDR1 MDHEN and CDR2 SYDVKM. CDR3 sequence reads: CASSRWGDIDQPQHF. CDR3 in DNA: TGTGCCAGCTCACGTTGGGGGGACATCGATCAGCCCCAGCATTTT.

The chain joins TRBV9 to TRBJ2-3, with 7 bases lining up with TRBD1. Trimming at V came to 4 bases and at J to 7 bases, leaving 9 bases not matched to a gene. CDR3 size: 14 residues. Germline V gives CDR1 SGDLS, CDR2 YYNGEE. The CDR3 DNA sequence: TGTGCCAGCAGCAGGGGGCCCGAACCTTATACGCAGTATTTT. This gives the protein CASSRGPEPYTQYF.